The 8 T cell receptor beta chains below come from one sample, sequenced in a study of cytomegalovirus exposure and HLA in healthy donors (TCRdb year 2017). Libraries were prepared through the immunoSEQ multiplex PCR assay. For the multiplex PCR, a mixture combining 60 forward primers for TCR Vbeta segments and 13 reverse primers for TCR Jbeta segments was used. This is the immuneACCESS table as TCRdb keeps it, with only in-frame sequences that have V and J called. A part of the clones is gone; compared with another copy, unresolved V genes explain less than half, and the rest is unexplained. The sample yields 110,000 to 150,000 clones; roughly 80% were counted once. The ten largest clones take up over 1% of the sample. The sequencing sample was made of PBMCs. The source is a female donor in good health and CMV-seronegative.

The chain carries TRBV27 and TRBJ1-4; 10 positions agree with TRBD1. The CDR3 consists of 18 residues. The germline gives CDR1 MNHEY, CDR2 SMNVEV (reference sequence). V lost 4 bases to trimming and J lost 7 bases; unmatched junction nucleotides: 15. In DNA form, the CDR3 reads TGTGCCAGCAGTTCCCGGGGACAGGGGCCGGCCTGGAGTGAAAAACTGTTTTTT. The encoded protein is CASSSRGQGPAWSEKLFF.

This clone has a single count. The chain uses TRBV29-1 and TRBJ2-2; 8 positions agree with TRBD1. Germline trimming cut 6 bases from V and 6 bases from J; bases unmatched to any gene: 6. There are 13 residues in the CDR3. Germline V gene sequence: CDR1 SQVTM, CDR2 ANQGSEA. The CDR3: CSVGTGAPGELFF. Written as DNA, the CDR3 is TGCAGCGTCGGGACAGGTGCCCCCGGGGAGCTGTTTTTT.

In nucleotides, the CDR3 is TGTGCCAGCAGCTTTTTGAGACTTCAAGCTTTCTTT. Residues: CASSFLRLQAFF. The chain is built from TRBV5-6 and TRBJ1-1; unclear D gene. The CDR3 totals 12 residues. Germline CDR1 reads SGHDT; CDR2 reads YYEEEE. V shed 2 bases and J shed 9 bases, with 11 bases lying between them.

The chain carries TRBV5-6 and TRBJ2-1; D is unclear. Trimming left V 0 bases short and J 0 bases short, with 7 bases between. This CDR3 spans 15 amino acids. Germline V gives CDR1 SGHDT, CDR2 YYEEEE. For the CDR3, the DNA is TGTGCCAGCAGCTTGGGTCCGAGCTCCTACAATGAGCAGTTCTTC. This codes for CASSLGPSSYNEQFF.

The chain's CDR3 is CSVEVVGIAGQIDTQYF. CDR3 in DNA: TGCAGCGTTGAAGTGGTCGGGATAGCGGGACAAATAGATACGCAGTATTTT. V usage is TRBV29-1 and J usage is TRBJ2-3; 8 bases align to TRBD2. Looked up from germline, CDR1 is SQVTM and CDR2 is ANQGSEA. There are 17 residues in the CDR3. Germline trimming cut 1 base from V and 5 bases from J; bases unmatched to any gene: 14.

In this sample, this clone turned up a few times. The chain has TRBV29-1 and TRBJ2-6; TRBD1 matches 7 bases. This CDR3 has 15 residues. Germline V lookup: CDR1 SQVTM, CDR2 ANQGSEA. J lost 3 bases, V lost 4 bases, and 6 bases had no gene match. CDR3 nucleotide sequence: TGCAGCGTTGGAGTCAGGGGGTTTGGGGCCAACGTCCTGACTTTC. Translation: CSVGVRGFGANVLTF.

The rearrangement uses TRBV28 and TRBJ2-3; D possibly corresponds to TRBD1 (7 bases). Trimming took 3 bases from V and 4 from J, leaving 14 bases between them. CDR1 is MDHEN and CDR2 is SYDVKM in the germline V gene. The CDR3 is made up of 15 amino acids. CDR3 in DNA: TGTGCCAGCAGTTTTAGACTAGGGGGCCCAGATACGCAGTATTTT. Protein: CASSFRLGGPDTQYF.

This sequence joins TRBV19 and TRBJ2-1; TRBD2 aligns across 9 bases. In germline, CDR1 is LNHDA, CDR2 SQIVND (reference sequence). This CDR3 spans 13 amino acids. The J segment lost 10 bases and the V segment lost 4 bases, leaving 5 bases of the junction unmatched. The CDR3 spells CASSSGRAGEQFF. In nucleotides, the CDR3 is TGTGCCAGTAGTAGCGGGAGGGCCGGGGAGCAGTTCTTC.